The 27 T cell receptor beta chains listed next were all sequenced from one sample in a study of blood T cell repertoires in COVID-19 (TCRdb year 2020). The library was made by the immunoSEQ multiplex PCR assay. The table was pulled from immuneACCESS by TCRdb, which kept in-frame rearrangements only. Such tables lose some clones; where checked, under half of the loss comes from unresolved V genes, and the rest has no known cause. The sample includes over 250,000 clones, with 87% observed a single time. The ten top clones hold around 9% of the sample. The specimen was PBMCs or T cells enriched from blood (not recorded which). The receptor set was obtained from a woman between 18 and 29 years old who had recovered from COVID-19.

The rearrangement joins TRBV4-3 to TRBJ1-2; D might be TRBD1 (5 bases). Per the germline V gene, CDR1 is LGHNA and CDR2 is YSLEER. Deletions cut 0 bases from V and 2 bases from J, with 10 bases between. The CDR3 contains 15 residues. The CDR3 spells CASSQEGRGNYGYTF. DNA of the CDR3: TGCGCCAGCAGCCAAGAAGGAAGGGGAAACTATGGCTACACCTTC.

The chain has TRBV11-1 and TRBJ1-1; no clear D. The CDR3 totals 15 residues. Deletions cut 7 bases from V and 5 bases from J, with 20 bases between. Germline lookup yields CDR1 SGHAT and CDR2 FQDESV (reference sequence). The CDR3 DNA reads as TGTGCCAGCACCCAACGAGGGCGGGGTCGAACTGAAGCTTTCTTT. Its protein is CASTQRGRGRTEAFF.

This clone showed up just once. V is TRBV2 and J is TRBJ2-7, with 9 nucleotides matching TRBD1. Unmatched junction bases numbered 5, after V lost 11 bases and J lost 0 bases. This CDR3 has 13 residues. Per the germline V gene, CDR1 is SNHLY and CDR2 is FYNNEI. CDR3 sequence reads: CAGGTGISYEQYF. The DNA for the CDR3 is TGTGCCGGAGGGACAGGGATCTCCTACGAGCAGTACTTC.

The chain couples TRBV20-1 to TRBJ1-2; D is undetermined. This CDR3 region has 14 residues. Germline-derived CDR1 and CDR2 are DFQATT and SNEGSKA (reference sequence). V gave up 3 bases and J gave up 1 base, with 12 bases separating them. The CDR3 sequence is CSASQAVYNYGYTF. CDR3 nucleotides: TGCAGTGCTAGTCAGGCAGTCTATAACTATGGCTACACCTTC.

The chain carries TRBV18 and TRBJ2-7, with D maybe TRBD1 (5 bases). The germline V and J ends were trimmed by 1 base and 6 bases, with 16 bases remaining between them. The CDR3 loop spans 15 amino acids. CDR1 and CDR2 from the germline V gene are KGHSH and LQKENI. The CDR3 is CASSPRGGPRSEQYF. CDR3 DNA: TGTGCCAGCTCACCACGGGGCGGACCCCGATCCGAGCAGTACTTC.

V is TRBV18 and J is TRBJ2-1; 11 bases align to TRBD1. The CDR3 runs to 16 residues. The germline V gene has CDR1 KGHSH and CDR2 LQKENI. V gave up 4 bases and J gave up 8 bases; unmatched junction bases: 10. CDR3 in DNA: TGTGCCAGCTCACAGGGGGTGTGGACAGGGGGCGATGAGCAGTTCTTC. Translation gives CASSQGVWTGGDEQFF. The complete variable domain, with remaining parts taken from reference TRBV18 and TRBJ2-1, reads NAGVMQNPRHLVRRRGQEARLRCSPMKGHSHVYWYRQLPEEGLKFMVYLQKENIIDESGMPKERFSAEFPKEGPSILRIQQVVRGDSAAYFCASSQGVWTGGDEQFFGPGTRLTVL.

The rearrangement links TRBV2 to TRBJ2-3, with TRBD1 identical over 7 bases. The germline CDR1 and CDR2 sequences are SNHLY and FYNNEI. Germline trimming cut 4 bases from V and 0 bases from J; bases unmatched to any gene: 1. This CDR3 region has 14 residues. The CDR3 sequence is CASSGQGSTDTQYF. In nucleotides, the CDR3 is TGTGCCAGCAGTGGACAGGGTAGCACAGATACGCAGTATTTT.

The V call is TRBV7-6, the J call TRBJ2-5; D is possibly TRBD1 (6 bases). Germline CDR1 SGHVS, CDR2 FNYEAQ. V shed 5 bases and J shed 4 bases, with 20 bases lying between them. There are 16 residues in the CDR3. The CDR3 protein is CASSAWPGRGGETQYF. Written as DNA, the CDR3 is TGTGCCAGCAGCGCTTGGCCGGGGAGAGGGGGAGAGACCCAGTACTTC.

V and J are TRBV4-3 and TRBJ1-3; no definite D call. CDR3 length: 18 amino acids. The V gene lost 0 bases and the J gene lost 3 bases, with 18 bases spanning the gap. Germline V lookup: CDR1 LGHNA, CDR2 YSLEER. CDR3 amino acids: CASSQDLPRSAGGNTIYF. Here the CDR3 DNA reads TGCGCCAGCAGCCAAGATCTTCCCCGTTCAGCAGGTGGAAACACCATATATTTT.

The chain combines TRBV12-5 with TRBJ1-1; 8 bases map to TRBD1. The length of the CDR3 is 14 residues. V gave up 7 bases and J gave up 3 bases; unmatched junction bases: 7. Germline V gene lookup returns CDR1 LGHNT and CDR2 FRNRAP. The CDR3 here is CASAIGQGYTEAFF. The CDR3 DNA reads as TGTGCTAGTGCCATTGGACAGGGCTACACTGAAGCTTTCTTT.

This chain links TRBV5-1 with TRBJ2-2; TRBD2 aligns across 7 bases. J lost 1 base, V lost 4 bases, and 7 bases had no gene match. The CDR3 contains 16 residues. Germline V gene data show CDR1 as SGHRS and CDR2 as YFSETQ. This CDR3 is CASSRLAAVNTGELFF. The CDR3 coding sequence is TGCGCCAGCAGCCGTCTAGCGGCCGTGAACACCGGGGAGCTGTTTTTT.

This chain connects TRBV9 to TRBJ2-3; 8 bases align to TRBD2. Germline CDR1 reads SGDLS; CDR2 reads YYNGEE. V lost 3 bases to trimming and J lost 4 bases; unmatched junction nucleotides: 7. This CDR3 contains 15 residues. The CDR3 here is CASSAERGIPDTQYF. DNA for the CDR3: TGTGCCAGCAGCGCCGAGCGGGGGATCCCAGATACGCAGTATTTT. The full variable domain, its missing parts supplied by reference TRBV9 and TRBJ2-3, is DSGVTQTPKHLITATGQRVTLRCSPRSGDLSVYWYQQSLDQGLQFLIQYYNGEERAKGNILERFSAQQFPDLHSELNLSSLELGDSALYFCASSAERGIPDTQYFGPGTRLTVL.

This clone was recorded once. The chain links TRBV5-6 to TRBJ1-3; TRBD1 is a possible D gene (5 bases). The V end was cut by 3 bases, the J end by 7 bases, with 17 bases between. The germline V gene has CDR1 SGHDT and CDR2 YYEEEE. The CDR3 totals 15 residues. The CDR3 region is CASSSGGYKSNTIYF. The CDR3 bases are TGTGCCAGCAGCTCCGGGGGTTATAAGAGTAACACCATATATTTT.

The rearrangement uses TRBV28 and TRBJ1-1; 7 nucleotides line up with TRBD1. V lost 5 bases, J lost 2 bases, and 8 bases stayed unmatched. Germline lookup yields CDR1 MDHEN and CDR2 SYDVKM. The CDR3 sequence is 15 residues long. The CDR3 sequence: CASSLPYRGNTEAFF. In DNA, the CDR3 is TGTGCCAGCAGTCTGCCATACAGGGGAAACACTGAAGCTTTCTTT.

The V call is TRBV6-6, the J call TRBJ2-7; tentative D call: TRBD2 (5 bases). The length of the CDR3 is 13 residues. Germline V CDR1 and CDR2: MNHNY, SVGAGI (reference sequence). The V gene lost 6 bases and the J gene lost 2 bases, with 11 bases spanning the gap. CDR3 sequence (DNA): TGTGCCAGCAGATTAGAGGAGGCCTACGAGCAGTACTTC. Protein product: CASRLEEAYEQYF.

The chain has TRBV5-1 and TRBJ1-4; 10 bases line up with TRBD1. The germline V gene has CDR1 SGHRS and CDR2 YFSETQ. This CDR3 is built from 15 residues. With V trimmed by 3 bases and J by 6 bases, 5 bases remained unmatched. The chain's CDR3 is CASSWGTGADEKLFF. The CDR3 DNA follows: TGCGCCAGCAGCTGGGGGACAGGGGCGGATGAAAAACTGTTTTTT.

The chain links TRBV18 to TRBJ2-2, with D uncertain. The CDR3 runs to 17 residues. V lost 2 bases to trimming and J lost 1 base, with 14 bases between them. The germline gives CDR1 KGHSH, CDR2 LQKENI. CDR3 sequence (DNA): TGTGCCAGCTCACCATCTACCACGGGTTTGAACACCGGGGAGCTGTTTTTT. This encodes CASSPSTTGLNTGELFF.

This chain connects TRBV10-3 to TRBJ1-1, with no clear D. V lost 6 bases and J 1 base, leaving 9 bases between the germline ends. This CDR3 spans 13 amino acids. In germline, CDR1 is ENHRY, CDR2 SYGVKD. In DNA, the CDR3 is TGTGCCATCAGGAGACCGGGGAACACTGAAGCTTTCTTT. Translation: CAIRRPGNTEAFF.

This clone was seen only once. Other nucleotide sequences in the sample specify the same CDR3. The chain couples TRBV9 to TRBJ2-5; TRBD1 might be the D (5 bases). V dropped 2 bases and J dropped 1 base, with 6 bases sitting between them. The germline V gene has CDR1 SGDLS and CDR2 YYNGEE. The CDR3 has 13 residues. The CDR3 reads CASSVQGQETQYF. CDR3 DNA sequence: TGTGCCAGCAGCGTCCAGGGCCAAGAGACCCAGTACTTC.

V usage is TRBV19 and J usage is TRBJ1-5, with 7 bases that match TRBD1. V shed 6 bases, J shed 0 bases, and the junction held 8 bases outside the gene matches. The CDR3 sequence is 16 residues long. CDR1 and CDR2 from the germline V gene are LNHDA and SQIVND (reference sequence). CDR3 nucleotide sequence: TGTGCCAGTAGCACACTACAGGGGTATAGCAATCAGCCCCAGCATTTT. It codes for CASSTLQGYSNQPQHF.

This chain's CDR3 is CATSRDNSNQPQHF. In DNA, the CDR3 is TGTGCCACCAGCAGAGATAATAGCAATCAGCCCCAGCATTTT. The chain has TRBV15 and TRBJ1-5, with D unresolved. CDR3 length equals 14 residues. Germline V gene lookup returns CDR1 LNHNV and CDR2 YYDKDF (reference sequence). Trimming took 0 bases from V and 0 from J, leaving 3 bases between them.

The chain employs TRBV30 and TRBJ1-2, with TRBD1 as a possible D gene (6 bases). Trimming shortened V by 8 bases and J by 4 bases, and 17 bases separated the two germline ends. This CDR3 is built from 13 residues. Germline-derived CDR1 and CDR2 are GTSNPN and SVGIG (reference sequence). The CDR3 bases are TGTGCCGGAACGAGTCGGGGGGCCTATGGCTACACCTTC. It specifies CAGTSRGAYGYTF.

This clone was counted once. This chain joins TRBV29-1 and TRBJ1-2; 9 bases agree with TRBD1. The V segment lost 4 bases and the J segment 4 bases; nucleotides outside the gene matches: 1. The CDR3 runs 12 residues. The germline V gene encodes CDR1 SQVTM and CDR2 ANQGSEA. CDR3 residues: CSVGQGGYGYTF. DNA of the CDR3: TGCAGCGTTGGACAGGGGGGCTATGGCTACACCTTC. The full variable domain, rest sourced from reference TRBV29-1 and TRBJ1-2, is SAVISQKPSRDICQRGTSLTIQCQVDSQVTMMFWYRQQPGQSLTLIATANQGSEATYESGFVIDKFPISRPNLTFSTLTVSNMSPEDSSIYLCSVGQGGYGYTFGSGTRLTVV.

This chain links TRBV3-1 (or the pseudogene TRBV3-2) with TRBJ2-7; TRBD2 matches 8 bases. After removal of 2 bases from V and 2 bases from J, the junction contained 2 bases not matched to a gene. The CDR3 consists of 14 residues. The germline V gene encodes CDR1 LGHDT and CDR2 YNNKEL (reference sequence). CDR3: CASSQPGLAYEQYF. CDR3 in DNA: TGTGCCAGCAGCCAACCGGGACTAGCCTACGAGCAGTACTTC.

V gene TRBV3-1 (or the pseudogene TRBV3-2) combines with J gene TRBJ1-3, with D unclear. CDR3 length: 16 residues. Germline values: CDR1 LGHDT, CDR2 YNNKEL (reference sequence). The germline V and J ends were trimmed by 0 bases and 2 bases, with 11 bases remaining between them. The CDR3 region is CASSQDSSQTGNTIYF. CDR3 DNA sequence: TGTGCCAGCAGCCAAGATAGTAGCCAAACTGGAAACACCATATATTTT.

V is TRBV6-6 and J is TRBJ2-2; no reliable D call. Germline assignment: CDR1 MNHNY and CDR2 SVGAGI (reference sequence). The CDR3 length is 14 residues. The ends were cut back, 4 bases at V and 6 bases at J, with 12 bases in the middle. For the CDR3, the DNA is TGTGCCAGCAGTTCCAGTCTCGAGGCCGGGGAGCTGTTTTTT. This codes for CASSSSLEAGELFF.

This clone came up once. CDR3 protein: CASSYPPTQRNTEAFF. The CDR3 nucleotides are TGTGCCAGCAGCTACCCCCCCACACAGAGGAACACTGAAGCTTTCTTT. This chain uses TRBV7-2 with TRBJ1-1, with D uncertain. V gave up 4 bases and J gave up 1 base, with 16 bases separating them. Germline V gives CDR1 SGHTA, CDR2 FQGNSA. The CDR3 sequence is 16 residues long.